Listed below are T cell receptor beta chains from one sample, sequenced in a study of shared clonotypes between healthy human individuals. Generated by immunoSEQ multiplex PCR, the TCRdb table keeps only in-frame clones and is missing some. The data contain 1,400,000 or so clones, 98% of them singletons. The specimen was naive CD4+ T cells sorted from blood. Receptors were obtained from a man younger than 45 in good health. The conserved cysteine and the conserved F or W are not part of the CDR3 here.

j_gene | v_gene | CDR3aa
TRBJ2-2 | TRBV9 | ASSLGGGELF
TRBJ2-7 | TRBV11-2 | ASSFREASEAYEQY
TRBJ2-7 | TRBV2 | ASISQGWQSYEQY
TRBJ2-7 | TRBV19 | ASSRATGVGGYEQY
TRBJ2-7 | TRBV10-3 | AIGADAHEQY
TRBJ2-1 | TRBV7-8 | ASSLTASGRGWSSYNEQF
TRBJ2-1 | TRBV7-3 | ASSSSSYNEQF
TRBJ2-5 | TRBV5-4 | ASSLSSGSYQETQY
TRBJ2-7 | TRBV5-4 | ASSLMRSSYEQY
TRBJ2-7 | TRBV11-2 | ASKSGVYNEQY
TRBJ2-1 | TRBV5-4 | ASSPVGLADEQF
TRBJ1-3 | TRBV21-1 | ASTTGAGDRGNTIY
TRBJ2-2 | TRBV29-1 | SVSKGPTGELF
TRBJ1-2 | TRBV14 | ASSHSVRVNGYT
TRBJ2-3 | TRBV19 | ASSPRGSRSTDTQY
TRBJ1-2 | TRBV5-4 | ASSLEGTGYT
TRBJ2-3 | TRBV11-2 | ASSLRLAGAPDTQY
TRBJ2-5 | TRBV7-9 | ASSLGQGIETQY
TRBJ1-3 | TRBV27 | ASSLSGVLARTIY
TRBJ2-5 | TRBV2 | ASSQDSGLQETQY
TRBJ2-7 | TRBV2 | ASRDASGRGYEQY
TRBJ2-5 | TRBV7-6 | ASSSGTGIQETQY
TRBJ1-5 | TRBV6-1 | ASSEGQGGNQPQH
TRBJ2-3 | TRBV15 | ATTRTGAQDTQY
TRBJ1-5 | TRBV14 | ASSLRRTYSNQPQH
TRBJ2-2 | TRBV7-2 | ASSGPHSGSIPGELF
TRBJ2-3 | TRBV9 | ASSAGDTQY
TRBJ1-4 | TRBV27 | ASSLGGAFEKLF